A single sample is the source of the 19 T cell receptor beta chains below, sequenced in a study of T cell changes during pregnancy in multiple sclerosis. The protocol was immunoSEQ multiplex PCR, while the TCRdb copy is restricted to in-frame clones and leaves out a portion. This table has tens of thousands of clones, about 94% appearing once. This sample comprised peripheral blood, obtained in the third trimester of pregnancy. The source is a female donor with multiple sclerosis, enrolled in a pregnancy study.

This chain uses TRBV12-5 with TRBJ2-7; TRBD1 might be the D (5 bases). CDR3 length equals 12 residues. The ends were cut back, 5 bases at V and 1 base at J, with 6 bases in the middle. Per the germline V gene, CDR1 is LGHNT and CDR2 is FRNRAP. The CDR3 loop reads CASGRQSYEQYF. CDR3 nucleotide sequence: TGTGCTAGTGGTCGACAGTCCTACGAGCAGTACTTC.

The rearrangement links TRBV30 to TRBJ1-2; 7 bases align to TRBD1. CDR1 is GTSNPN, CDR2 SVGIG, per germline (reference sequence). The trim removed 5 bases at V and 6 bases at J, leaving 12 bases unmatched. CDR3 length: 14 residues. CDR3 residues: CAWGKLTGKNGYTF. CDR3 DNA sequence: TGTGCCTGGGGTAAACTGACAGGGAAGAATGGCTACACCTTC.

J is TRBJ1-5 and V is TRBV12-5; TRBD1 aligns across 8 bases. CDR1 and CDR2 from the germline V gene are LGHNT and FRNRAP. Unmatched junction bases numbered 4, after V lost 3 bases and J lost 6 bases. The CDR3 is 14 amino acids. The CDR3 loop is CASGFSGGSQPQHF. CDR3 nucleotides: TGTGCTAGTGGTTTTTCAGGGGGCAGTCAGCCCCAGCATTTT.

V usage is TRBV19 and J usage is TRBJ1-4, with 9 nucleotides matching TRBD1. This CDR3 region has 14 residues. CDR1 and CDR2 from the germline V gene are LNHDA and SQIVND (reference sequence). The junction had 9 bases not matched to a gene; V was cut back by 8 bases and J by 8 bases. This chain's CDR3 is CASAYRGPGEKLFF. The DNA for the CDR3 is TGTGCCAGTGCCTACAGGGGGCCTGGGGAAAAACTGTTTTTT.

This chain joins TRBV5-4 and TRBJ1-2, with D unresolved. CDR3 length: 15 residues. The germline V gene encodes CDR1 SGHNT and CDR2 YYREEE (reference sequence). Trimming left V 3 bases short and J 4 bases short, with 16 bases between. CDR3 coding DNA: TGTGCCAGCAGCTGGAGCCGAGGGTCGGGCTATGGCTACACCTTC. Translating it yields CASSWSRGSGYGYTF.

The chain employs TRBV4-1 and TRBJ2-7; D is ambiguous. V was shortened by 1 base and J by 3 bases, with 7 bases between the two germline ends. The CDR3 runs to 13 residues. CDR1 MGHRA and CDR2 YSYEKL come from the germline V gene. CDR3 protein: CASSQGRFYEQYF. CDR3 DNA sequence: TGCGCCAGCAGCCAAGGGCGGTTCTACGAGCAGTACTTC.

This clone was detected only a few times. The chain is built from TRBV6-1 and TRBJ1-5; D gene uncertain. CDR1 and CDR2 (germline): MNHNS, SASEGT. The V and J ends lost 4 bases and 4 bases respectively, with 14 bases between them. CDR3 length equals 15 residues. This chain's CDR3 is CASSGQRRGNQPQHF. In nucleotides, the CDR3 is TGTGCCAGCAGTGGTCAGAGGCGGGGTAATCAGCCCCAGCATTTT.

The genes are TRBV29-1 and TRBJ1-5; D gene uncertain. The CDR3 is made up of 13 amino acids. The germline V gene encodes CDR1 SQVTM and CDR2 ANQGSEA. V gave up 4 bases and J gave up 7 bases, with 14 bases separating them. CDR3 region: CSVGGTGGQPQHF. CDR3 DNA sequence: TGCAGCGTTGGAGGTACGGGCGGGCAGCCCCAGCATTTT.

The V and J genes are TRBV27 and TRBJ2-7; 7 bases agree with TRBD2. The V and J ends lost 0 bases and 0 bases, in that order; junction bases with no gene match: 11. Germline CDR1 MNHEY, CDR2 SMNVEV (reference sequence). CDR3 length: 18 amino acids. As DNA, the CDR3 is TGTGCCAGCAGTTTATCCCGCCTGACTAGCTTGAGCTCCTACGAGCAGTACTTC. Translated: CASSLSRLTSLSSYEQYF.

Details on this clone: A read error may account for a junction end that differs from germline. This chain joins TRBV6-4 and TRBJ1-5, with 8 bases matching TRBD1. CDR3 length: 12 amino acids. Germline V gene data show CDR1 as MRHNA and CDR2 as SNTAGT. The CDR3 reads CASSGNDRGENF. The CDR3 nucleotides read TGTGCCAGCAGTGGAAATGACAGGGGTGAGAATTTT.

The V call is TRBV29-1, the J call TRBJ1-4; a possible D gene is TRBD1 (6 bases). The CDR3 contains 13 residues. The germline V gene encodes CDR1 SQVTM and CDR2 ANQGSEA. Deletions cut 5 bases from V and 8 bases from J, with 15 bases between. DNA of the CDR3: TGCAGCGTTCGCCGGGACAAAGGGGAAAAACTGTTTTTT. It specifies CSVRRDKGEKLFF.

The chain employs TRBV2 and TRBJ2-6, with a tentative D call TRBD2 (6 bases). V was trimmed by 8 bases and J by 0 bases, leaving 14 bases between them. Germline CDR1 and CDR2: SNHLY and FYNNEI. This CDR3 comprises 16 residues. This CDR3 is CASAGAGGSGANVLTF. CDR3 nucleotides: TGTGCCAGCGCCGGCGCCGGGGGCTCTGGGGCCAACGTCCTGACTTTC.

This clone appeared a few times. This rearrangement joins TRBV29-1 to TRBJ1-1; 10 nucleotides agree with TRBD1. The V and J ends lost 3 bases and 3 bases, in that order; junction bases with no gene match: 1. The CDR3 has 13 residues. Germline V lookup: CDR1 SQVTM, CDR2 ANQGSEA. CDR3 nucleotide sequence: TGCAGCGTTGATGGGACAGGGGACACTGAAGCTTTCTTT. This codes for CSVDGTGDTEAFF.

This rearrangement joins TRBV7-2 to TRBJ2-4, with D perhaps matching TRBD2 (6 bases). This CDR3 spans 18 amino acids. V lost 5 bases, J lost 8 bases, and 28 bases lay in between. In germline, CDR1 is SGHTA, CDR2 FQGNSA. The CDR3 DNA reads as TGTGCCAGCAGCCCGGGATCCGCGACTAGTTCCCTCAGGGACATTCAGTACTTC. It yields the protein CASSPGSATSSLRDIQYF. Combining the CDR3 with reference TRBV7-2 and TRBJ2-4 gives the whole variable domain GAGVSQSPSNKVTEKGKDVELRCDPISGHTALYWYRQSLGQGLEFLIYFQGNSAPDKSGLPSDRFSAERTGGSVSTLTIQRTQQEDSAVYLCASSPGSATSSLRDIQYFGAGTRLSVL.

This chain uses TRBV7-6 with TRBJ2-5, with a weak D call TRBD1 (6 bases). Germline CDR1 SGHVS, CDR2 FNYEAQ. The CDR3 extends over 14 amino acids. V lost 5 bases, J lost 4 bases, and 14 bases lay in between. CDR3: CASSPTGFGETQYF. The CDR3 DNA follows: TGTGCCAGCAGCCCCACAGGGTTCGGAGAGACCCAGTACTTC.

The rearrangement joins TRBV6-6 to TRBJ2-7; 9 positions agree with TRBD1. There are 13 residues in the CDR3. CDR1 is MNHNY and CDR2 is SVGAGI in the germline V gene (reference sequence). J was trimmed by 3 bases and V by 8 bases; bases with no gene match: 5. This CDR3 is CASGWDRDYEQYF. The CDR3 region has the DNA TGTGCCAGCGGGTGGGACAGGGACTACGAGCAGTACTTC.

The CDR3 DNA reads as TGTGCCAGCAGCTTATCTGTTGTCCATGAGCAGTTCTTC. Residues: CASSLSVVHEQFF. The rearrangement links TRBV7-2 to TRBJ2-1; no clear D gene. V was pared by 2 bases and J by 8 bases, with 10 bases between. Germline V gives CDR1 SGHTA, CDR2 FQGNSA. CDR3 size: 13 residues.

The rearrangement joins TRBV19 to TRBJ2-1; 12 bases line up with TRBD2. CDR1 is LNHDA and CDR2 is SQIVND in the germline V gene (reference sequence). V dropped 0 bases and J dropped 14; count of bases not matched to a gene: 5. This CDR3 is 14 amino acids long. The CDR3 is CASSIEASGRGEFF. CDR3 nucleotide sequence: TGTGCCAGTAGTATAGAGGCTAGCGGGAGGGGGGAGTTCTTC.

The J gene is TRBJ1-1, the V gene TRBV5-1; D perhaps matches TRBD1 (5 bases). Looked up from germline, CDR1 is SGHRS and CDR2 is YFSETQ. Trimming cost V 2 bases and J 8 bases, with 22 bases left between them. The CDR3 extends over 16 amino acids. The CDR3 sequence: CASSLWGDRDQDEAFF. The CDR3 DNA is TGCGCCAGCAGCTTATGGGGGGACCGAGATCAAGACGAAGCTTTCTTT.